The text below deals with one T cell receptor beta chain. Its antigen is unknown. The V and J ends lost 2 bases and 7 bases respectively, with 6 bases between them. The CDR3 totals 11 residues. Germline V CDR1 and CDR2: GTSNPN, SVGIG (reference sequence). This entry is derived from a study of cytomegalovirus exposure and HLA in healthy donors. The PCR made use of 60 Vbeta and 13 Jbeta primers. Data came from immunoSEQ multiplex PCR; TCRdb stores just in-frame clones and leaves some out. Among approximately 190,000 clones listed, 80% to 85% were seen once. Study-level findings and limits: Prior analysis indicated that the majority of TCR beta V segments exhibited productivity approximately 87% or approximately 30% of the time. HLA alleles showed associations with 15,000 to 20,000 TCR beta sequences in a later analysis, at a 0.05 false discovery rate.

The rearrangement uses TRBV30 and TRBJ2-1, with TRBD2 as a possible D gene (5 bases). Sequencing input: PBMCs. The receptor was isolated from a woman between 50 and 59 years old in good health and CMV-seropositive. The CDR3 reads CAWSRENEQFF. CDR3 bases: TGTGCCTGGAGTAGGGAGAATGAGCAGTTCTTC.